The 15 T cell receptor beta chains below come from one sample, sequenced in a study of cytomegalovirus exposure and HLA in healthy donors. The PCR used 60 Vbeta and 13 Jbeta primers. Only in-frame clones appear in the TCRdb table, and some are missing; sequencing was by immunoSEQ multiplex PCR. The sample holds about 160,000 clones, approximately 80% seen once. Material: PBMCs. The receptors originated from a man aged 18 to 29 in good health and CMV-seropositive.

The chain joins TRBV5-1 to TRBJ1-2, with 8 bases fitting TRBD1. Looked up from germline, CDR1 is SGHRS and CDR2 is YFSETQ. CDR3 length equals 12 residues. The V segment lost 3 bases and the J segment 7 bases; nucleotides outside the gene matches: 2. The DNA for the CDR3 is TGCGCCAGCAGCTCGGGACAGGCTGGCTACACCTTC. It translates to CASSSGQAGYTF.

This rearrangement joins TRBV7-8 to TRBJ1-3; TRBD1 agrees at 8 bases. The CDR3 contains 16 residues. V shed 6 bases, J shed 0 bases, and the junction held 7 bases outside the gene matches. Germline lookup yields CDR1 SGHVS and CDR2 FQNEAQ. The CDR3 reads CASRNRQGSSGNTIYF. Written as DNA, the CDR3 is TGTGCCAGCAGGAACCGACAGGGGAGCTCTGGAAACACCATATATTTT.

This chain links TRBV27 with TRBJ2-4; 9 nucleotides line up with TRBD1. The CDR3 extends over 15 amino acids. Germline trimming cut 3 bases from V and 6 bases from J; bases unmatched to any gene: 6. Germline V gene lookup returns CDR1 MNHEY and CDR2 SMNVEV (reference sequence). The CDR3 DNA reads as TGTGCCAGCAGTTTTAAGGGACAGGGTTTAAACATTCAGTACTTC. This gives the protein CASSFKGQGLNIQYF.

The chain is built from TRBV5-1 and TRBJ2-1, with 9 bases lining up with TRBD1. Per the germline V gene, CDR1 is SGHRS and CDR2 is YFSETQ. After removal of 0 bases from V and 6 bases from J, the junction contained 7 bases not matched to a gene. The length of the CDR3 is 16 residues. The CDR3 coding sequence is TGCGCCAGCAGCTTGGGAACCGGGACAGGGCCCAATGAGCAGTTCTTC. As protein: CASSLGTGTGPNEQFF.

The chain is built from TRBV2 and TRBJ2-1; D is unclear. This CDR3 comprises 15 residues. Looked up from germline, CDR1 is SNHLY and CDR2 is FYNNEI. Trimming removed 3 bases at V and 0 bases at J, with 9 bases between. The CDR3 region is CASSEETSSYNEQFF. The CDR3 bases are TGTGCCAGCAGTGAGGAGACGAGCTCCTACAATGAGCAGTTCTTC.

The chain recombines TRBV27 with TRBJ2-7; weak D call: TRBD1 (6 bases). Germline loops: CDR1 MNHEY, CDR2 SMNVEV (reference sequence). This CDR3 has 14 amino acids. V lost 2 bases to trimming and J lost 7 bases, with 15 bases between them. The CDR3 here is CASSLLTTGTEQYF. The CDR3 DNA reads TGTGCCAGCAGTTTACTAACCACCGGGACAGAGCAGTACTTC.

The chain recombines TRBV9 with TRBJ2-2; 7 nucleotides match TRBD2. CDR1 and CDR2 from the germline V gene are SGDLS and YYNGEE. V lost 0 bases, J lost 9 bases, and 5 bases stayed unmatched. The CDR3 contains 14 residues. The CDR3 bases are TGTGCCAGCAGCGTAGGACTAGCCCGTTGGGAGCTGTTTTTT. This encodes CASSVGLARWELFF. Full variable domain (outside the CDR3, taken from reference TRBV9 and TRBJ2-2): DSGVTQTPKHLITATGQRVTLRCSPRSGDLSVYWYQQSLDQGLQFLIQYYNGEERAKGNILERFSAQQFPDLHSELNLSSLELGDSALYFCASSVGLARWELFFGEGSRLTVL.

V and J are TRBV25-1 and TRBJ2-3; TRBD1 agrees at 7 bases. After removal of 6 bases from V and 10 bases from J, the junction contained 4 bases not matched to a gene. CDR1 MGHDK and CDR2 SYGVNS come from the germline V gene. The CDR3 has 11 amino acids. The DNA of the CDR3 is TGTGCCAGCAGAGGGGGACAGTCGCAGTATTTT. Amino acids: CASRGGQSQYF.

The V call is TRBV19, the J call TRBJ2-7, with 9 bases aligning to TRBD1. The CDR3 has 13 residues. Germline CDR1 and CDR2: LNHDA and SQIVND (reference sequence). The ends lost 5 bases at V and 3 bases at J; junction bases unmatched: 2. The CDR3 coding sequence is TGTGCCAGTAGTGCGGGACAGGGCTACGAGCAGTACTTC. Translation gives CASSAGQGYEQYF.

This chain links TRBV5-1 with TRBJ2-7; 11 bases agree with TRBD1. Trimming cost V 4 bases and J 7 bases; bases outside gene matches: 10. Germline CDR1 and CDR2: SGHRS and YFSETQ. The CDR3 length is 15 residues. In DNA form, the CDR3 reads TGCGCCAGCAGCCCCGCCGGGACAGGGGGTCGAGAGCAGTACTTC. Protein: CASSPAGTGGREQYF.

This clone was detected once. J is TRBJ1-1 and V is TRBV30, with TRBD1 as a possible D gene (5 bases). The CDR3 length is 14 residues. CDR1 is GTSNPN and CDR2 is SVGIG in the germline V gene (reference sequence). V gave up 3 bases and J gave up 4 bases, with 15 bases separating them. CDR3 sequence (DNA): TGTGCCTGGAGCGCCCATAGGGGCCCCACTGAAGCTTTCTTT. Amino acid sequence: CAWSAHRGPTEAFF.

The CDR3 region is CASSQTSGGAGGELFF. The CDR3 region has the DNA TGTGCCAGCAGCCAGACTAGCGGGGGGGCCGGCGGGGAGCTGTTTTTT. This rearrangement joins TRBV11-2 to TRBJ2-2; 14 bases agree with TRBD2. CDR1 and CDR2 (germline): SGHAT, FQNNGV. This CDR3 has 16 residues. Losses at the gene ends were 5 bases for V and 7 bases for J; bases not matched to a gene: 6.

V is TRBV4-1 and J is TRBJ1-4; the match to TRBD1 covers 8 bases. The germline gives CDR1 MGHRA, CDR2 YSYEKL. The CDR3 contains 14 residues. V lost 2 bases and J lost 14; bases outside the gene matches: 10. The CDR3 spells CASSQPASRDRLFF. In DNA, the CDR3 is TGCGCCAGCAGCCAACCCGCATCCCGGGACAGGCTGTTTTTT.

This clone was observed a handful of times. The chain links TRBV5-6 to TRBJ1-2; perhaps TRBD1 as D (5 bases). There are 15 residues in the CDR3. V lost 2 bases and J lost 5, with 16 bases in between. From germline, CDR1 is SGHDT and CDR2 YYEEEE. CDR3 coding DNA: TGTGCCAGCAGCTTACAGGTTGCCAAAGGGTATGGCTACACCTTC. It is translated as CASSLQVAKGYGYTF. The full variable domain, in which reference TRBV5-6 and TRBJ1-2 provide the parts outside the CDR3, is DAGVTQSPTHLIKTRGQQVTLRCSPKSGHDTVSWYQQALGQGPQFIFQYYEEEERQRGNFPDRFSGHQFPNYSSELNVNALLLGDSALYLCASSLQVAKGYGYTFGSGTRLTVV.

The rearrangement joins TRBV7-9 to TRBJ2-7, with TRBD1 matching over 9 bases. Losses at the gene ends were 5 bases for V and 7 bases for J; bases not matched to a gene: 6. Germline lookup yields CDR1 SEHNR and CDR2 FQNEAQ (reference sequence). The CDR3 sequence is 13 residues long. The CDR3 DNA follows: TGTGCCAGCAGCCCCACAGGGGGCGATGAGCAGTACTTC. Its translation: CASSPTGGDEQYF.